These T cell receptor beta chains were read from a single sample in a study of T cell repertoires in aging, cancer and after chemotherapy. One entry per CDR3 protein results from TCRdb running MiXCR on the multiplex PCR reads. The sample carries 5,500 to 7,000 distinct CDR3 sequences, 21% recorded once. Sample: blood. The receptors here all came from a human donor with a blood cancer. The CDR3 runs from the conserved cysteine through the conserved F or W. The D gene is left open where the match is weak. Only part of the rows carry a size: once, few, many, or a class if the clone is expanded.

d_gene,abundance,j_gene,v_gene,CDR3nt,CDR3aa
.,medium-sized,TRBJ1-5,TRBV19,TGTGCCAGTAGTATAGTACGGGACGACCAGCCCCAGCATTTT,CASSIVRDDQPQHF
TRBD1,.,TRBJ2-1,TRBV28,TGTGCCAGCAGATCACTCCGGGACAGGGGTGAGCAGTTCTTC,CASRSLRDRGEQFF
.,medium-sized,TRBJ1-6,TRBV13,TGTGCCAGCAGCCAATCATCAACAACCCTCCACTTT,CASSQSSTTLHF
.,few,TRBJ2-4,TRBV20-1,TGCAGTGCCGCGCCATCGACTGTTAAAAACATTCAGTACTTC,CSAAPSTVKNIQYF
TRBD1,few,TRBJ2-5,TRBV6-6,TGTGCCAGCAGCAGACAGGGTACCGAGGCCCAGTACTTC,CASSRQGTEAQYF
.,medium-sized,TRBJ1-3,TRBV20-1,TGCAGTGCTAGAGAGAATAGGCGAAACACCATATATTTT,CSARENRRNTIYF
.,medium-sized,TRBJ1-1,TRBV15,TGTGCCACCAGCAGACAACGGACGAACACTGAAGCTTTCTTT,CATSRQRTNTEAFF
TRBD2,few,TRBJ2-7,TRBV7-9,TGTGCCAGCAGCTTAGCCGGCGGGGGGATCTCCTACGAGCAGTACTTC,CASSLAGGGISYEQYF
.,.,TRBJ2-4,TRBV7-2,TGTGCCAGCAGCTTCGATCTAAGCTTAGCCAAAAACATTCAGTACTTC,CASSFDLSLAKNIQYF
.,medium-sized,TRBJ2-7,TRBV6-5,TGTGCCAGCGGGCCTTGGGGGGACGAGCAGTACTTC,CASGPWGDEQYF
.,few,TRBJ1-5,TRBV30,TGTGCCTGGAGCCCTCTTATAGGAGGGGATCAGCCCCAGCATTTT,CAWSPLIGGDQPQHF
TRBD2,medium-sized,TRBJ2-5,TRBV18,TGTGCCAGCTCACGACGGACTAGCGGGGGACAAGAGACCCAGTACTTC,CASSRRTSGGQETQYF
.,.,TRBJ2-7,TRBV12-3/TRBV12-4,TGTGCCAGCAGTTACGACTACGAGCAGTACTTC,CASSYDYEQYF
.,medium-sized,TRBJ1-4,TRBV6-6,TGTGCCAGCAATCTACAGGGATCTAGGGAAAAACTGTTTTTT,CASNLQGSREKLFF
.,.,TRBJ1-2,TRBV24-1,TGTGCCACCAGTGAAGCAGAAACCTATGGCTACACCTTC,CATSEAETYGYTF
.,medium-sized,TRBJ2-3,TRBV10-3,TGTGCCATCAGTGAGCGGGGGACTGAACCCACAGATACGCAGTATTTT,CAISERGTEPTDTQYF
.,medium-sized,TRBJ2-2,TRBV5-1,TGCGCCAGCAGCTTCCCAGAGACGTACCGAGACGGGGAGCTGTTTTTT,CASSFPETYRDGELFF
.,medium-sized,TRBJ1-3,TRBV30,TGTGCCTGGAGTGGTGGACTCTTCGGGGGTAGGGGAAACACCATATATTTT,CAWSGGLFGGRGNTIYF
.,medium-sized,TRBJ1-4,TRBV30,TGTGCCTGGAGAAGGCAACTGAATGAAAAACTGTTTTTT,CAWRRQLNEKLFF
.,.,TRBJ2-1,TRBV11-3,TGTGCCAGCAGCCCTGGGGGGACCTACAATGAGCAGTTCTTC,CASSPGGTYNEQFF